The 23 T cell receptor beta chains below were found in one sample sequenced in a study of blood T cell repertoires in COVID-19. Only in-frame clones appear in the TCRdb table, and some are missing; sequencing was by immunoSEQ multiplex PCR. The data hold around 200,000 clones, with more than 70% observed a single time. The material sequenced was peripheral blood. Receptors were obtained from a man aged 50 or older with active or convalescent COVID-19.

This chain connects TRBV24-1 to TRBJ2-1; 8 nucleotides agree with TRBD1. Per germline, CDR1 KGHDR and CDR2 SFDVKD. Trimming removed 4 bases from V and 1 base from J; junction bases left unmatched: 11. The CDR3 runs to 18 residues. The CDR3 reads CATSDARDRFISYNEQFF. DNA for the CDR3: TGTGCCACCAGTGACGCCCGGGACAGGTTCATTTCCTACAATGAGCAGTTCTTC.

The gene calls are TRBV5-1 and TRBJ2-2, with TRBD1 as a possible D gene (6 bases). The CDR3 runs to 15 residues. Germline CDR1 SGHRS, CDR2 YFSETQ. The V end lost 2 bases, the J end lost 1 base, and 9 bases lay between the germline ends. CDR3 sequence reads: CASSFWGQNTGELFF. DNA of the CDR3: TGCGCCAGCAGCTTTTGGGGACAGAACACCGGGGAGCTGTTTTTT.

The chain recombines TRBV15 with TRBJ2-7, with D possibly being TRBD2 (5 bases). CDR3 length: 14 amino acids. V lost 1 base and J 4 bases, leaving 11 bases between the germline ends. In germline, CDR1 is LNHNV, CDR2 YYDKDF (reference sequence). This CDR3 is CATSRAPWEYEQYF. CDR3 sequence (DNA): TGTGCCACCAGCAGAGCACCCTGGGAGTACGAGCAGTACTTC.

The chain links TRBV6-2 or TRBV6-3 to TRBJ2-1; the D gene is possibly TRBD2 (7 bases). Germline V gene lookup returns CDR1 MNHEY and CDR2 SVGEGT. The CDR3 sequence is 17 residues long. The V and J ends lost 2 bases and 0 bases respectively, with 14 bases between them. CDR3 residues: CASSYRRGADSYNEQFF. CDR3 coding DNA: TGTGCCAGCAGTTACCGTCGGGGGGCCGACTCCTACAATGAGCAGTTCTTC.

This chain joins TRBV6-5 and TRBJ2-6; maybe TRBD2 (5 bases). The germline gives CDR1 MNHEY, CDR2 SVGAGI. Trimming took off 6 bases at V and 3 bases at J, with 12 bases between the two ends. CDR3 size: 15 residues. The CDR3 here is CASSLRENGANVLTF. The CDR3 DNA reads as TGTGCCAGCAGCCTTAGGGAGAATGGGGCCAACGTCCTGACTTTC.

V and J are TRBV10-2 and TRBJ1-1; D gene uncertain. Trimming took off 8 bases at V and 0 bases at J, with 7 bases between the two ends. Germline V CDR1 and CDR2: WSHSY, SAAADI. CDR3 size: 12 residues. The chain's CDR3 is CASGELNTEAFF. The DNA of the CDR3 is TGCGCCAGCGGAGAATTGAACACTGAAGCTTTCTTT.

As DNA, the CDR3 is TGTGCCAGCAACGACTTAGATACGCAGTATTTT. Translated, it gives CASNDLDTQYF. The chain employs TRBV2 and TRBJ2-3; no clear D gene. Germline-derived CDR1 and CDR2 are SNHLY and FYNNEI. V was cut by 7 bases and J by 5 bases, with 7 bases left in between. This CDR3 contains 11 residues.

V usage is TRBV27 and J usage is TRBJ2-5; 7 positions agree with TRBD2. Germline CDR1 is MNHEY and CDR2 is SMNVEV (reference sequence). The CDR3 has 15 amino acids. Germline trimming cut 5 bases from V and 1 base from J; bases unmatched to any gene: 7. The CDR3 sequence: CASSLMGGGQETQYF. CDR3 in DNA: TGTGCCAGCAGTCTCATGGGGGGGGGCCAAGAGACCCAGTACTTC.

The J gene is TRBJ1-1, the V gene TRBV5-1; 8 bases map to TRBD1. J was trimmed by 1 base and V by 4 bases; bases with no gene match: 3. There are 14 residues in the CDR3. CDR1 and CDR2 from the germline V gene are SGHRS and YFSETQ. The CDR3 bases are TGCGCCAGCAGCGCCGGGACAGGGAACACTGAAGCTTTCTTT. Translation gives CASSAGTGNTEAFF.

V usage is TRBV4-3 and J usage is TRBJ1-6, with 9 bases that match TRBD1. The V segment lost 0 bases and the J segment 0 bases; nucleotides outside the gene matches: 0. This CDR3 has 17 residues. Germline lookup yields CDR1 LGHNA and CDR2 YSLEER. CDR3 sequence (DNA): TGCGCCAGCAGCCAAGAGACAGGGGGCTCCTATAATTCACCCCTCCACTTT. This gives the protein CASSQETGGSYNSPLHF.

This chain uses TRBV30 with TRBJ2-1; 11 bases fit TRBD2. Germline loops: CDR1 GTSNPN, CDR2 SVGIG (reference sequence). CDR3 length: 15 amino acids. With V trimmed by 1 base and J by 4 bases, 3 bases remained unmatched. This chain's CDR3 is CAWSGLAGRYNEQFF. The CDR3 coding sequence is TGTGCCTGGAGTGGACTAGCGGGGAGATACAATGAGCAGTTCTTC.

The CDR3 nucleotides read TGTGCCAGCAGTACGAACAGGGGTACTGGAAACACCATATATTTT. Its protein is CASSTNRGTGNTIYF. The chain combines TRBV6-5 with TRBJ1-3, with 7 bases lining up with TRBD1. The CDR3 is 15 residues long. With V trimmed by 5 bases and J by 2 bases, 6 bases remained unmatched. Germline assignment: CDR1 MNHEY and CDR2 SVGAGI.

This clone was picked up one time. The chain uses TRBV19 and TRBJ2-7; D may be TRBD1 (6 bases). Germline CDR1 reads LNHDA; CDR2 reads SQIVND (reference sequence). The CDR3 spans 16 residues. V gave up 4 bases and J gave up 5 bases, with 21 bases separating them. Here the CDR3 DNA reads TGTGCCAGTAGTACCACCTCCCTAGGGGGTTTAAACGAGCAGTACTTC. Residues: CASSTTSLGGLNEQYF.

The gene calls are TRBV19 and TRBJ1-2; D gene unclear. Germline V gene data show CDR1 as LNHDA and CDR2 as SQIVND (reference sequence). Deletions cut 6 bases from V and 6 bases from J, with 14 bases between. The CDR3 is 13 residues long. The CDR3 DNA follows: TGTGCCAGTAGCCGAGAGGGCAGGAATGGCTACACCTTC. It specifies CASSREGRNGYTF.

This rearrangement joins TRBV3-1 (or the pseudogene TRBV3-2) to TRBJ2-1, with 11 bases lining up with TRBD2. V lost 0 bases to trimming and J lost 9 bases; unmatched junction nucleotides: 10. This CDR3 spans 17 amino acids. Germline CDR1 LGHDT, CDR2 YNNKEL (reference sequence). CDR3 sequence (DNA): TGTGCCAGCAGCCAAGAGGGTCTAGCGGGAGGTATTATTGAGCAGTTCTTC. Its protein product is CASSQEGLAGGIIEQFF.

This clone was counted a single time. The rearrangement links TRBV5-1 to TRBJ1-1, with D unresolved. CDR1 and CDR2 from the germline V gene are SGHRS and YFSETQ. This CDR3 is 14 amino acids long. V lost 2 bases and J lost 0, with 8 bases in between. DNA of the CDR3: TGCGCCAGCAGCTTTCGGGGAATGAACACTGAAGCTTTCTTT. Protein: CASSFRGMNTEAFF.

CDR3 nucleotides: TGTGCCAGCAGTTTACGACCCACGCGGGAAGGTCATGGAGCTTTCTTT. Its translation is CASSLRPTREGHGAFF. The chain is built from TRBV27 and TRBJ1-1; D unclear. The germline V gene has CDR1 MNHEY and CDR2 SMNVEV (reference sequence). There are 16 residues in the CDR3. V gave up 2 bases and J gave up 10 bases, with 23 bases separating them.

The CDR3 DNA follows: TGTGCCACCAGCACCCCGGGACAGGGTACTGGAAACACCATATATTTT. This gives the protein CATSTPGQGTGNTIYF. The rearrangement links TRBV15 to TRBJ1-3; 9 bases line up with TRBD1. The J segment lost 2 bases and the V segment lost 4 bases, leaving 6 bases of the junction unmatched. The germline V gene has CDR1 LNHNV and CDR2 YYDKDF (reference sequence). The CDR3 is 16 amino acids. Supplemented by reference TRBV15 and TRBJ1-3, the full variable domain reads DAMVIQNPRYQVTQFGKPVTLSCSQTLNHNVMYWYQQKSSQAPKLLFHYYDKDFNNEADTPDNFQSRRPNTSFCFLDIRSPGLGDTAMYLCATSTPGQGTGNTIYFGEGSWLTVV.

The gene calls are TRBV2 and TRBJ2-3, with D perhaps matching TRBD2 (6 bases). CDR3 length: 10 amino acids. Germline CDR1 reads SNHLY; CDR2 reads FYNNEI. V lost 8 bases and J lost 10, with 10 bases in between. The CDR3 reads CASDGGAQYF. The CDR3 DNA sequence: TGTGCCAGCGACGGCGGGGCGCAGTATTTT.

This sequence joins TRBV7-2 and TRBJ2-5; a weak D match, TRBD1 (6 bases). The V end was cut by 5 bases, the J end by 2 bases, with 9 bases between. Germline V lookup: CDR1 SGHTA, CDR2 FQGNSA. The CDR3 consists of 13 residues. As DNA, the CDR3 is TGTGCCAGCAGCCAACAGGGTCAAGAGACCCAGTACTTC. It codes for CASSQQGQETQYF.

V gene TRBV28 combines with J gene TRBJ1-4, with 9 bases fitting TRBD1. The ends lost 8 bases at V and 3 bases at J; junction bases unmatched: 1. This CDR3 contains 13 residues. CDR1 is MDHEN, CDR2 SYDVKM, per germline. The CDR3 region is CASRTGANEKLFF. CDR3 sequence (DNA): TGTGCCAGCCGGACAGGGGCTAATGAAAAACTGTTTTTT.

V and J are TRBV13 and TRBJ2-1; TRBD2 matches at 10 bases. The V gene end was trimmed by 0 bases and the J gene end by 4 bases; junction bases not matched to a gene: 6. CDR1 and CDR2 from the germline V gene are PRHDT and FYEKMQ (reference sequence). This CDR3 is 17 amino acids long. In nucleotides, the CDR3 is TGTGCCAGCAGCTTAGGCGGATTAGCGGGGGGTTACAATGAGCAGTTCTTC. Protein sequence: CASSLGGLAGGYNEQFF. Drawing the rest from reference TRBV13 and TRBJ2-1, the complete variable domain is AAGVIQSPRHLIKEKRETATLKCYPIPRHDTVYWYQQGPGQDPQFLISFYEKMQSDKGSIPDRFSAQQFSDYHSELNMSSLELGDSALYFCASSLGGLAGGYNEQFFGPGTRLTVL.

The V and J genes are TRBV20-1 and TRBJ1-1; 7 bases fit TRBD1. V lost 6 bases and J lost 5; bases outside the gene matches: 3. This CDR3 is built from 11 residues. CDR1 and CDR2 (germline): DFQATT, SNEGSKA (reference sequence). CDR3 sequence (DNA): TGCAGTGCCCTGACAGGGACTGAAGCTTTCTTT. Protein sequence: CSALTGTEAFF.